A selection of T cell receptor beta chains follows, all from one sample in a study of post-analysis software for immune sequencing data. TCRdb independently ran MiXCR on the PCR reads; one entry per CDR3 protein. The repertoire holds hundreds of thousands of distinct CDR3 sequences, with 25% to 30% as singletons. The sample comprised blood. These receptors all come from a girl aged 5-17 years with multiple sclerosis. The CDR3 runs from the conserved cysteine through the conserved F or W. Each record gives: D gene, CDR3 length, J gene, V gene, clone size, CDR3 protein, CDR3 DNA. D genes are given only for firm matches. Some rows have no size entry. The others give once, few or many, or a class for an expanded clone.

TRBD1,14,TRBJ2-1,TRBV15,NA,CATEDRGTYNEQFF,TGTGCCACCGAGGACAGGGGAACCTACAATGAGCAGTTCTTC
NA,15,TRBJ1-5,TRBV5-6,NA,CASSFGGRRIQPQHF,TGTGCCAGCAGCTTCGGGGGGCGGCGTATTCAGCCCCAGCATTTT
TRBD2,14,TRBJ2-2,TRBV20-1,NA,CSARGLGNTGELFF,TGCAGTGCTCGTGGACTAGGGAACACCGGGGAGCTGTTTTTT
NA,17,TRBJ1-6,TRBV6-1,few,CASSEIGNGASGKRLHF,TGTGCCAGCAGTGAAATAGGGAACGGCGCGTCGGGTAAACGCCTCCACTTT
TRBD1,18,TRBJ2-3,TRBV6-1,NA,CASSETTGGIEGTDTQYF,TGTGCCAGCAGTGAAACGACAGGGGGGATCGAGGGCACAGATACGCAGTATTTT
NA,15,TRBJ1-1,TRBV12-3/TRBV12-4,NA,CASSPRQAGDTEAFF,TGTGCCAGCAGTCCGAGACAGGCGGGGGACACTGAAGCTTTCTTT
NA,12,TRBJ2-1,TRBV29-1,many,CSVEDVGDEQFF,TGCAGCGTTGAAGACGTCGGGGATGAGCAGTTCTTC
TRBD2,19,TRBJ2-1,TRBV3-1,NA,CASSHPGLAGGHSYNEQFF,TGTGCCAGCAGCCACCCGGGACTAGCGGGGGGCCACTCCTACAATGAGCAGTTCTTC
NA,15,TRBJ2-1,TRBV6-5,many,CASSYIGRAYNEQFF,TGTGCCAGCAGTTACATCGGCAGGGCCTACAATGAGCAGTTCTTC
TRBD1,14,TRBJ2-5,TRBV20-1,few,CSARAGTGKETQYF,TGCAGTGCTAGGGCCGGGACAGGGAAAGAGACCCAGTACTTC
NA,15,TRBJ2-1,TRBV24-1,NA,CATSDYVRRTNEQFF,TGTGCCACCAGTGATTATGTCCGTCGGACCAATGAGCAGTTCTTC
NA,13,TRBJ2-7,TRBV7-2,many,CASSFGVGYEQYF,TGTGCCAGCAGCTTCGGGGTAGGCTACGAGCAGTACTTC
TRBD2,19,TRBJ2-3,TRBV7-2,NA,CASSLVPGLAGRAGDTQYF,TGTGCCAGCAGCTTAGTGCCGGGACTAGCGGGGAGGGCCGGAGATACGCAGTATTTT